This entry lists 30 T cell receptor beta chains sequenced from one sample in a study of blood T cell repertoires in COVID-19. Generated by immunoSEQ multiplex PCR, the TCRdb table keeps only in-frame clones and is missing some. Of about 240,000 clones listed, 70% to 85% are singletons. Sample: peripheral blood. These receptors were obtained from a woman of 80 years or more with acute or convalescent COVID-19.

This rearrangement joins TRBV2 to TRBJ2-6, with D possibly matching TRBD1 (6 bases). The V end lost 5 bases, the J end lost 9 bases, and 17 bases lay between the germline ends. Germline loops: CDR1 SNHLY, CDR2 FYNNEI. This CDR3 comprises 15 residues. For the CDR3, the DNA is TGTGCCAGCAGTTTCCTACAGGGTCCGGGCAACGTCCTGACTTTC. It encodes CASSFLQGPGNVLTF.

The chain is built from TRBV7-2 and TRBJ1-1; TRBD1 is a possible D gene (6 bases). The CDR3 has 15 residues. In germline, CDR1 is SGHTA, CDR2 FQGNSA. Trimming shortened V by 4 bases and J by 1 base, and 13 bases separated the two germline ends. CDR3 region: CASSSRWGQNTEAFF. The CDR3, as DNA: TGTGCCAGCAGCTCACGATGGGGACAGAACACTGAAGCTTTCTTT.

The CDR3 bases are TGTGCCAGCAGCTTGGAGGGGAACTCTGGAAACACCATATATTTT. It translates to CASSLEGNSGNTIYF. The chain has TRBV5-4 and TRBJ1-3; TRBD1 might be the D (5 bases). This CDR3 comprises 15 residues. Per germline, CDR1 SGHNT and CDR2 YYREEE (reference sequence). V lost 0 bases and J 0 bases, leaving 7 bases between the germline ends.

This chain connects TRBV9 to TRBJ1-2; no clear D gene. The CDR3 loop spans 14 amino acids. Trimming took off 0 bases at V and 4 bases at J, with 10 bases between the two ends. The germline gives CDR1 SGDLS, CDR2 YYNGEE. In DNA form, the CDR3 reads TGTGCCAGCAGCGTAGCTCCAGGCCCCTATGGCTACACCTTC. It translates to CASSVAPGPYGYTF. Combining the CDR3 with reference TRBV9 and TRBJ1-2 gives the whole variable domain DSGVTQTPKHLITATGQRVTLRCSPRSGDLSVYWYQQSLDQGLQFLIQYYNGEERAKGNILERFSAQQFPDLHSELNLSSLELGDSALYFCASSVAPGPYGYTFGSGTRLTVV.

CDR3 nucleotide sequence: TGTGCTAGTGGTCCACCACAGGGGGACTATGGCTACACCTTC. This encodes CASGPPQGDYGYTF. The rearrangement links TRBV12-5 to TRBJ1-2; 8 bases are shared with TRBD1. CDR1 and CDR2 (germline): LGHNT, FRNRAP. The junction had 5 bases not matched to a gene; V was cut back by 5 bases and J by 3 bases. The CDR3 runs to 14 residues.

This chain connects TRBV11-2 to TRBJ2-3, with D unresolved. V was trimmed by 1 base and J by 0 bases, leaving 11 bases between them. The CDR3 is made up of 16 amino acids. Looked up from germline, CDR1 is SGHAT and CDR2 is FQNNGV. As DNA, the CDR3 is TGTGCCAGCAGCTTAGTAAACGTCGGGAGCACAGATACGCAGTATTTT. Protein sequence: CASSLVNVGSTDTQYF. Full variable domain (outside the CDR3, taken from reference TRBV11-2 and TRBJ2-3): EAGVAQSPRYKIIEKRQSVAFWCNPISGHATLYWYQQILGQGPKLLIQFQNNGVVDDSQLPKDRFSAERLKGVDSTLKIQPAKLEDSAVYLCASSLVNVGSTDTQYFGPGTRLTVL.

This CDR3 is CASSPTYGAGYYTYEQYF. The DNA of the CDR3 is TGTGCCAGCAGTCCGACCTATGGGGCGGGGTATTATACCTACGAGCAGTACTTC. V and J are TRBV28 and TRBJ2-7; maybe TRBD2 (6 bases). This CDR3 region has 18 residues. The germline V gene has CDR1 MDHEN and CDR2 SYDVKM. V dropped 5 bases and J dropped 2 bases, with 25 bases sitting between them.

The chain is built from TRBV27 and TRBJ2-2; 7 nucleotides match TRBD1. Germline values: CDR1 MNHEY, CDR2 SMNVEV (reference sequence). CDR3 length: 16 residues. Losses at the gene ends were 7 bases for V and 7 bases for J; bases not matched to a gene: 15. As DNA, the CDR3 is TGTGCCAGCACCCAAACTCTTTACAGGGGTGGCGGGGAGCTGTTTTTT. This gives the protein CASTQTLYRGGGELFF.

This clone was counted once. CDR3 residues: CASSSGQGDGYTF. The CDR3 coding sequence is TGTGCCAGCAGTTCGGGACAGGGTGATGGCTACACCTTC. The chain joins TRBV28 to TRBJ1-2, with 9 bases lining up with TRBD1. The CDR3 is made up of 13 amino acids. From germline, CDR1 is MDHEN and CDR2 SYDVKM. V was pared by 4 bases and J by 6 bases, with 3 bases of the junction left unmatched.

The CDR3 sequence: CASRKDRSPPNYGYTF. The CDR3 nucleotides read TGTGCCAGTAGGAAAGACAGGAGTCCTCCTAACTATGGCTACACCTTC. The J gene is TRBJ1-2, the V gene TRBV19; D is perhaps TRBD1 (6 bases). V shed 6 bases and J shed 0 bases, with 17 bases lying between them. The CDR3 runs 16 residues. Germline assignment: CDR1 LNHDA and CDR2 SQIVND (reference sequence).

This clone was picked up one time. The chain carries TRBV24-1 and TRBJ2-5; weak D call: TRBD1 (6 bases). The germline V gene has CDR1 KGHDR and CDR2 SFDVKD. The CDR3 runs to 15 residues. Deletions cut 2 bases from V and 7 bases from J, with 16 bases between. CDR3 DNA sequence: TGTGCCACCAGTGATTCCGGGACACCTCTAGGGACCCAGTACTTC. This codes for CATSDSGTPLGTQYF.

This clone was found once. The chain employs TRBV18 and TRBJ1-3, with 7 bases that match TRBD1. Per germline, CDR1 KGHSH and CDR2 LQKENI. This CDR3 has 18 amino acids. With V trimmed by 3 bases and J by 0 bases, 11 bases remained unmatched. The CDR3 region has the DNA TGTGCCAGCTCACCCCAAAACGGACAGGTCCGCTCTGGAAACACCATATATTTT. Its protein is CASSPQNGQVRSGNTIYF.

This clone was observed a handful of times. The chain uses TRBV5-6 and TRBJ1-2; 7 nucleotides line up with TRBD1. V was clipped by 4 bases and J by 5 bases; unmatched bases: 8. This CDR3 contains 14 residues. Germline CDR1 reads SGHDT; CDR2 reads YYEEEE. CDR3 DNA: TGTGCCAGCAGCCCACAGGGGTTGAATTATGGCTACACCTTC. Translated, it gives CASSPQGLNYGYTF.

In its sample, this clone was seen a few times. The chain links TRBV5-6 to TRBJ2-5; 10 bases are shared with TRBD1. Germline V gene data show CDR1 as SGHDT and CDR2 as YYEEEE. V lost 4 bases to trimming and J lost 4 bases; unmatched junction nucleotides: 7. This CDR3 is 15 amino acids long. CDR3 DNA sequence: TGTGCCAGCAGCCCGGGACAGGGGTTGTTAGAGACCCAGTACTTC. It encodes CASSPGQGLLETQYF.

The J gene is TRBJ2-3, the V gene TRBV11-3; D is undetermined. V lost 4 bases, J lost 5 bases, and 7 bases lay in between. The CDR3 sequence is 12 residues long. The germline V gene has CDR1 SGHNT and CDR2 YENEEA. The CDR3 region has the DNA TGTGCCAGCAGCTCCTCGGGAGATACGCAGTATTTT. Its protein product is CASSSSGDTQYF. The full variable domain, completed using reference TRBV11-3 and TRBJ2-3, is EAGVVQSPRYKIIEKKQPVAFWCNPISGHNTLYWYLQNLGQGPELLIRYENEEAVDDSQLPKDRFSAERLKGVDSTLKIQPAELGDSAVYLCASSSSGDTQYFGPGTRLTVL.

This rearrangement joins TRBV9 to TRBJ1-4; no definite D call. Trimming removed 3 bases from V and 0 bases from J, with 15 bases in between. The CDR3 has 17 amino acids. Germline CDR1 SGDLS, CDR2 YYNGEE. CDR3 sequence reads: CASSALGRGSTNEKLFF. The CDR3 nucleotides are TGTGCCAGCAGCGCCCTAGGGAGAGGTTCAACTAATGAAAAACTGTTTTTT. The full variable domain, in which reference TRBV9 and TRBJ1-4 provide the parts outside the CDR3, is DSGVTQTPKHLITATGQRVTLRCSPRSGDLSVYWYQQSLDQGLQFLIQYYNGEERAKGNILERFSAQQFPDLHSELNLSSLELGDSALYFCASSALGRGSTNEKLFFGSGTQLSVL.

This clone was recorded many times. The chain is built from TRBV28 and TRBJ2-2, with TRBD2 matching over 7 bases. The germline gives CDR1 MDHEN, CDR2 SYDVKM. The V segment lost 3 bases and the J segment 4 bases; nucleotides outside the gene matches: 5. The CDR3 contains 15 residues. The CDR3 spells CASSFYRTSTGELFF. CDR3 coding DNA: TGTGCCAGCAGTTTTTACAGGACTAGCACCGGGGAGCTGTTTTTT.

The chain couples TRBV10-3 to TRBJ2-5, with D possibly being TRBD2 (6 bases). Trimming left V 2 bases short and J 2 bases short, with 12 bases between. This CDR3 has 15 residues. Per germline, CDR1 ENHRY and CDR2 SYGVKD. As DNA, the CDR3 is TGTGCCATCAGTGAGCCACGGGGGACTCAAGAGACCCAGTACTTC. Translation gives CAISEPRGTQETQYF.

This clone was recorded once. The gene calls are TRBV7-8 and TRBJ1-6, with D tentatively TRBD1 (5 bases). V was pared by 4 bases and J by 7 bases, with 14 bases between. Germline-derived CDR1 and CDR2 are SGHVS and FQNEAQ. The CDR3 has 15 residues. The CDR3, as DNA: TGTGCCAGCAGCTGGGGGGGTGAGCTGAATTCACCCCTCCACTTT. This sequence encodes CASSWGGELNSPLHF.

The chain recombines TRBV3-1 (or the pseudogene TRBV3-2) with TRBJ1-3; no reliable D call. Trimming removed 5 bases at V and 0 bases at J, with 14 bases between. Germline lookup yields CDR1 LGHDT and CDR2 YNNKEL (reference sequence). The CDR3 runs to 16 residues. CDR3 amino acids: CASSAPGGYSGNTIYF. DNA of the CDR3: TGTGCCAGCAGCGCCCCCGGCGGTTACTCTGGAAACACCATATATTTT.

This chain joins TRBV3-1 (or the pseudogene TRBV3-2) and TRBJ2-1; TRBD2 agrees at 8 bases. The CDR3 is 16 amino acids. The germline V gene has CDR1 LGHDT and CDR2 YNNKEL (reference sequence). V gave up 4 bases and J gave up 5 bases; unmatched junction bases: 10. The chain's CDR3 is CASSLRGGGLHNEQFF. Written as DNA, the CDR3 is TGTGCCAGCAGCCTCCGGGGGGGTGGGTTACACAATGAGCAGTTCTTC.

This chain joins TRBV28 and TRBJ1-4, with 11 bases matching TRBD1. Trimming at V came to 5 bases and at J to 7 bases, leaving 6 bases not matched to a gene. CDR3 size: 15 residues. Germline V gives CDR1 MDHEN, CDR2 SYDVKM. The CDR3 loop reads CASSLTGTGGEKLFF. The CDR3 DNA sequence: TGTGCCAGCAGTCTAACCGGGACAGGGGGTGAAAAACTGTTTTTT.

This chain uses TRBV3-1 (or the pseudogene TRBV3-2) with TRBJ2-6; a possible D gene is TRBD1 (6 bases). The CDR3 is 16 amino acids. Germline V gene sequence: CDR1 LGHDT, CDR2 YNNKEL (reference sequence). Trimming removed 1 base from V and 2 bases from J, with 9 bases in between. The CDR3 nucleotides read TGTGCCAGCAGCCAAGTCCCAGGGGCTGGGGCCAACGTCCTGACTTTC. Its translation is CASSQVPGAGANVLTF.

The gene calls are TRBV6-2 or TRBV6-3 and TRBJ1-2; D unclear. The germline gives CDR1 MNHEY, CDR2 SVGEGT. V was clipped by 0 bases and J by 4 bases, with 9 bases between them. This CDR3 region has 14 residues. The CDR3 reads CASSYSPDSYGYTF. CDR3 nucleotide sequence: TGTGCCAGCAGTTACTCGCCGGACTCCTATGGCTACACCTTC.

The rearrangement joins TRBV19 to TRBJ1-4, with D possibly TRBD1 on 5 matching bases. CDR3 length equals 13 residues. The germline V and J ends were trimmed by 5 bases and 7 bases, with 11 bases remaining between them. The germline gives CDR1 LNHDA, CDR2 SQIVND (reference sequence). DNA of the CDR3: TGTGCCAGTAGTCGAACAGGAGTTGAAAAACTGTTTTTT. Its protein is CASSRTGVEKLFF.

V is TRBV6-5 and J is TRBJ2-1; 14 bases are a match to TRBD2. The trim removed 0 bases at V and 7 bases at J, leaving 2 bases unmatched. CDR1 and CDR2 (germline): MNHEY, SVGAGI. This CDR3 region has 16 residues. CDR3 residues: CASSYSRTSGGNEQFF. As DNA, the CDR3 is TGTGCCAGCAGTTACTCGAGGACTAGCGGGGGGAATGAGCAGTTCTTC.

The V gene is TRBV18, the J gene TRBJ2-2; the D gene is possibly TRBD1 (5 bases). This CDR3 has 15 amino acids. Germline CDR1 is KGHSH and CDR2 is LQKENI. Deletions cut 3 bases from V and 2 bases from J, with 10 bases between. The CDR3 is CASSPVGANTGELFF. CDR3 coding DNA: TGTGCCAGCTCACCGGTAGGGGCCAACACCGGGGAGCTGTTTTTT.

The V and J genes are TRBV4-2 and TRBJ2-2; TRBD2 matches 14 bases. Losses at the gene ends were 4 bases for V and 1 base for J; bases not matched to a gene: 11. CDR1 and CDR2 (germline): LGHNA, YNFKEQ. The CDR3 length is 20 residues. In DNA form, the CDR3 reads TGTGCCAGCAGCCCGACCGGGACTAGCGGGGGCCTCCTGAACACCGGGGAGCTGTTTTTT. Translated: CASSPTGTSGGLLNTGELFF.

In its sample, this clone was seen a few times. The CDR3 reads CASSPGGVGNQPQHF. The DNA of the CDR3 is TGTGCCAGTAGTCCCGGGGGGGTGGGCAATCAGCCCCAGCATTTT. This sequence joins TRBV19 and TRBJ1-5; a weak D match, TRBD1 (5 bases). V lost 5 bases and J lost 2, with 13 bases in between. The CDR3 runs 15 residues. The V gene's germline CDR1 is LNHDA and CDR2 SQIVND (reference sequence).

J is TRBJ2-1 and V is TRBV18; D possibly corresponds to TRBD1 (5 bases). V was cut by 3 bases and J by 9 bases, with 15 bases left in between. This CDR3 is 14 amino acids long. Germline CDR1 reads KGHSH; CDR2 reads LQKENI. CDR3 bases: TGTGCCAGCTCACCGCAGGGAATTGATGGTGAGCAGTTCTTC. This codes for CASSPQGIDGEQFF.